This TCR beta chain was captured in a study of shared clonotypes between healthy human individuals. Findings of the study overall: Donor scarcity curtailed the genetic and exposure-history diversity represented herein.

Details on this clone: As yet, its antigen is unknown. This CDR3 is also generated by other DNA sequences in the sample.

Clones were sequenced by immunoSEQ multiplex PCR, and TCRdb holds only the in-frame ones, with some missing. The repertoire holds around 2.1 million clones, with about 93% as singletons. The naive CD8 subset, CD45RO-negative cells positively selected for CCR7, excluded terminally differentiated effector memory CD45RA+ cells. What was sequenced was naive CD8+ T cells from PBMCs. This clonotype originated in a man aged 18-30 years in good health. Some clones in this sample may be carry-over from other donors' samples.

The CDR3 bases are TGTGCCAGCAGTTGGGGGGAGAACACCGGGGAGCTGTTTTTT. It translates to CASSWGENTGELFF. V gene TRBV27 combines with J gene TRBJ2-2; D is possibly TRBD2 (6 bases). Trimming took 4 bases from V and 1 from J, leaving 7 bases between them. Per the germline V gene, CDR1 is MNHEY and CDR2 is SMNVEV (reference sequence). This CDR3 has 14 residues.